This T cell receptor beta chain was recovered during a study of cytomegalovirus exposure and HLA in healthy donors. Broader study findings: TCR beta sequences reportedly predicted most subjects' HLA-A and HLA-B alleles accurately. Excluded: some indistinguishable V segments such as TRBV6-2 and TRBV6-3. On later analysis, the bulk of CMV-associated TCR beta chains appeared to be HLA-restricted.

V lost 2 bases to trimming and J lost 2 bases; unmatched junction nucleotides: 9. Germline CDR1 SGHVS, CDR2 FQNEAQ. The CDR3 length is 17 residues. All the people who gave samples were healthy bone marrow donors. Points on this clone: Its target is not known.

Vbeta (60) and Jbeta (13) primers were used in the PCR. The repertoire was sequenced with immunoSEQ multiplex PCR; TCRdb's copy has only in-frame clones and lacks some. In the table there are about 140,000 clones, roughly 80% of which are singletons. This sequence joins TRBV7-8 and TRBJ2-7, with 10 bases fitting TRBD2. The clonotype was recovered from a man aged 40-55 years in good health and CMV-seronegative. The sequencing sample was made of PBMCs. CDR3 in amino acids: CASSLTSGKGTPYEQYF. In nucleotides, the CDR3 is TGTGCCAGCAGCTTAACTAGCGGGAAGGGGACACCCTACGAGCAGTACTTC.